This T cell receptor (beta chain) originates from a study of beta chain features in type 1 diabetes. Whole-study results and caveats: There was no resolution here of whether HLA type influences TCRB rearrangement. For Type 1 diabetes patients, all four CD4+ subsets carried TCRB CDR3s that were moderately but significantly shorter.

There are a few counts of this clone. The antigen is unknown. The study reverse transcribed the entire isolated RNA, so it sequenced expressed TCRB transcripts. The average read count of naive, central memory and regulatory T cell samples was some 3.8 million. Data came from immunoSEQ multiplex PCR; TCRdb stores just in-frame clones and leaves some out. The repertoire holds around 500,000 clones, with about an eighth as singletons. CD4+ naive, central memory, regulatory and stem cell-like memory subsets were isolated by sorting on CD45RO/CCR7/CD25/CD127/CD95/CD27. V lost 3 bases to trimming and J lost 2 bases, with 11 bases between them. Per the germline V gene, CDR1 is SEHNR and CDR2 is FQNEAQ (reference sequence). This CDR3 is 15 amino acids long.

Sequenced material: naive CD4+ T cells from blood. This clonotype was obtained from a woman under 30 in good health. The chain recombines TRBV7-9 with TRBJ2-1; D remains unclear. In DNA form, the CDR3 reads TGTGCCAGCAGCTTCCCCCTCACCACCTACAATGAGCAGTTCTTC. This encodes CASSFPLTTYNEQFF.